This T cell receptor (beta chain) was observed in a study of T cell responses to AZD1222 COVID-19 vaccine. This clone was picked up one time. The antigen is undetermined. Using immunoSEQ multiplex PCR, the repertoire was profiled, and TCRdb retains in-frame clones only, with some absent. Of 120,000 to 150,000 clones listed, 85% to 95% were seen once; the top ten hold around 2.8%. V trimming: 4 bases; J trimming: 5 bases; junction bases outside the gene matches: 3. This CDR3 is 14 amino acids long. Germline CDR1 LNHDA, CDR2 SQIVND (reference sequence). Study results and limitations: CD4 TCRs linked to vaccination spanned spike, dominating at 160-218 and 743-854.

The specimen comprised peripheral blood, sampled on day 0 of MenACWY control vaccination. The receptor was derived from an adult in good health. The J gene is TRBJ1-5, the V gene TRBV19; 9 bases fit TRBD1. The CDR3 is CASSTTGGDQPQHF. The CDR3 nucleotides are TGTGCCAGTAGTACCACAGGGGGCGATCAGCCCCAGCATTTT.